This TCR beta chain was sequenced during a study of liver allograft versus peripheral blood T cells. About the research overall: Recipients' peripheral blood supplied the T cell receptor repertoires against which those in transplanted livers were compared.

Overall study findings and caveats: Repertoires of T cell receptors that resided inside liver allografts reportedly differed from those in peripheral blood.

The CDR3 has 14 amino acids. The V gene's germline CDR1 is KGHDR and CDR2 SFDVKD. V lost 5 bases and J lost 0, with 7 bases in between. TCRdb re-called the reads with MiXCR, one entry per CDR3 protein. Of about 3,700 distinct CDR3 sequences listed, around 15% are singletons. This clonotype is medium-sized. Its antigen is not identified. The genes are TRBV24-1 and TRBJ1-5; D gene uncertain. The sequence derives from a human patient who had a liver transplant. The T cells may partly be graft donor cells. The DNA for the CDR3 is TGTGCCACCAGTGCTGACTTTAGCAATCAGCCCCAGCATTTT. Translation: CATSADFSNQPQHF.